This T cell receptor beta chain emerged from a study of blood T cell repertoires in COVID-19. Study at large: Researchers got acute and convalescent COVID-19 samples from the United States, Italy and Spain. T cells, B-cell-depleted T cells, or PBMCs provided the cDNA or gDNA that served as material.

As originally analysed: Estimates of nucleated cell counts were drawn from the amplification of reference gene primers. Repertoires were generated with immunoSEQ multiplex PCR, while TCRdb's copy carries only in-frame clones and drops some. The V and J calls and clone size were taken over from that table, and D and trimming were inferred from the DNA. The data contain 250,000 to 400,000 clones, around 88% of them seen just once; the ten biggest clones take up roughly 1.7%. Sequenced material: peripheral blood. The origin of this receptor is a woman in her twenties or thirties with COVID-19, enrolled during active disease.

As DNA, the CDR3 is TGTGCCAGCAGCTTATCCAGGGGCCCTAATGAAAAACTGTTTTTT. Translated: CASSLSRGPNEKLFF. This chain links TRBV5-5 with TRBJ1-4, with D possibly matching TRBD1 (6 bases). Trimming shortened V by 2 bases and J by 3 bases, and 11 bases separated the two germline ends. The length of the CDR3 is 15 residues. The germline gives CDR1 SGHKS, CDR2 YYEKEE (reference sequence).